Shown below are 23 T cell receptor beta chains from a single sample sequenced in a study of breast tumors, draining lymph nodes, adjacent tissues. Each CDR3 protein gets one entry after TCRdb re-called the multiplex PCR reads with MiXCR. Among around 100,000 distinct CDR3 sequences listed, about 20% were seen once. Breast cancer patients provided tissue from their axillary draining lymph nodes. Sequencing was performed on axillary lymph node tissue. The receptors were sampled from a female donor with breast cancer. Some clones in this sample may be carry-over from other donors' samples.

This clonotype has at least ten counts. This chain links TRBV20-1 with TRBJ2-3, with 9 bases lining up with TRBD2. Germline V gene lookup returns CDR1 DFQATT and CDR2 SNEGSKA (reference sequence). Losses at the gene ends were 6 bases for V and 5 bases for J; bases not matched to a gene: 9. The CDR3 spans 14 residues. The CDR3 DNA sequence: TGCAGTGCAGATGTAGCGGGAGTGCTAGATACGCAGTATTTT. It is translated as CSADVAGVLDTQYF.

This clonotype occurred many times. The V call is TRBV20-1, the J call TRBJ2-2; D perhaps matches TRBD1 (5 bases). CDR3 length equals 13 residues. CDR1 and CDR2 from the germline V gene are DFQATT and SNEGSKA (reference sequence). Trimming left V 5 bases short and J 5 bases short, with 12 bases between. CDR3 DNA sequence: TGCAGTGCTTCCAGGGATGTGACCGGGGAGCTGTTTTTT. Translating gives CSASRDVTGELFF.

This clonotype was seen ten or more times. This chain connects TRBV20-1 to TRBJ2-7; D might be TRBD2 (6 bases). Germline lookup yields CDR1 DFQATT and CDR2 SNEGSKA (reference sequence). V dropped 0 bases and J dropped 0 bases, with 12 bases sitting between them. This CDR3 comprises 15 residues. CDR3 nucleotides: TGCAGTGCTAGAGAGTCCGGGACTGTCTCCTACGAGCAGTACTTC. Amino acid sequence: CSARESGTVSYEQYF.

This clonotype was picked up a small number of times. V and J are TRBV10-1 and TRBJ1-1; no clear D gene. Germline V CDR1 and CDR2: WNHNN, SYGVQD (reference sequence). This CDR3 has 13 residues. V dropped 8 bases and J dropped 3 bases, with 13 bases sitting between them. As DNA, the CDR3 is TGCGCCAGCCGTTTGACTAGGGACACTGAAGCTTTCTTT. The encoded protein is CASRLTRDTEAFF.

This clonotype was detected many times. V usage is TRBV29-1 and J usage is TRBJ2-2; 7 nucleotides line up with TRBD2. The CDR3 covers 13 residues. V was clipped by 5 bases and J by 5 bases; unmatched bases: 5. Per the germline V gene, CDR1 is SQVTM and CDR2 is ANQGSEA. CDR3 loop: CSVRGEGTGELFF. CDR3 in DNA: TGCAGCGTTCGAGGGGAGGGGACCGGGGAGCTGTTTTTT.

V and J are TRBV28 and TRBJ2-7, with TRBD2 as a possible D gene (6 bases). V dropped 5 bases and J dropped 6 bases, with 14 bases sitting between them. From germline, CDR1 is MDHEN and CDR2 SYDVKM. There are 13 residues in the CDR3. The CDR3 nucleotides are TGTGCCAGCAGTCCCCTCCGGGGAGGCGAGCAGTACTTC. Amino acid sequence: CASSPLRGGEQYF.

The chain combines TRBV2 with TRBJ2-1; 8 nucleotides agree with TRBD2. V dropped 10 bases and J dropped 9; count of bases not matched to a gene: 14. The CDR3 extends over 14 amino acids. Germline lookup yields CDR1 SNHLY and CDR2 FYNNEI. CDR3 nucleotide sequence: TGTGCCACCCGAGACCAGGGAGCGGGGGCTGAGCAGTTCTTC. This gives the protein CATRDQGAGAEQFF.

The V gene is TRBV7-9, the J gene TRBJ1-4, with a tentative D call TRBD1 (5 bases). The CDR3 length is 14 residues. Trimming pared 5 bases from V and 8 bases from J, leaving 15 bases between. CDR1 and CDR2 (germline): SEHNR, FQNEAQ (reference sequence). CDR3 amino acids: CASSPRDGGEKLFF. For the CDR3, the DNA is TGTGCCAGCAGCCCCCGGGACGGCGGGGAAAAACTGTTTTTT.

This clonotype was seen many times. The rearrangement links TRBV2 to TRBJ2-7; D unresolved. Germline CDR1 and CDR2: SNHLY and FYNNEI. V lost 8 bases to trimming and J lost 2 bases, with 7 bases between them. The CDR3 is 11 residues long. CDR3 loop: CASVRTYEQYF. The CDR3 region has the DNA TGTGCCAGCGTCAGAACCTACGAGCAGTACTTC.

Remarks on this clonotype: With a much larger clone just one base away, this may be a read error. The rearrangement uses TRBV12-3 or TRBV12-4 and TRBJ2-2; TRBD1 agrees at 7 bases. The CDR3 has 17 residues. The DNA for the CDR3 is TGTGCCAGCAGTTTGACGAACAGGGGATTCGACACCGGGAAGCTGTTTTTT. This gives the protein CASSLTNRGFDTGKLFF.

This clonotype was found many times. The rearrangement links TRBV20-1 to TRBJ2-7; possibly TRBD1 or TRBD2 for D (5 bases each). Per germline, CDR1 DFQATT and CDR2 SNEGSKA (reference sequence). The CDR3 has 13 residues. Trimming shortened V by 3 bases and J by 2 bases, and 11 bases separated the two germline ends. The CDR3, as DNA: TGCAGTGCTAGGGGACCAGACGCCTACGAGCAGTACTTC. This codes for CSARGPDAYEQYF.

In this sample, this clonotype turned up many times. The rearrangement links TRBV7-2 to TRBJ2-1, with 7 bases lining up with TRBD2. Germline V CDR1 and CDR2: SGHTA, FQGNSA. This CDR3 region has 15 residues. Trimming took 5 bases from V and 1 from J; bases not matched to a gene: 5. CDR3 coding DNA: TGTGCCAGCAGCCCGCCAGCGGGATCCTACAATGAGCAGTTCTTC. Protein sequence: CASSPPAGSYNEQFF.

The chain joins TRBV5-5 to TRBJ2-3; 13 bases agree with TRBD2. Germline-derived CDR1 and CDR2 are SGHKS and YYEKEE (reference sequence). V was pared by 4 bases and J by 6 bases, with 5 bases of the junction left unmatched. This CDR3 is 15 amino acids long. This CDR3 is CASSLGTSGVDTQYF. The CDR3, as DNA: TGTGCCAGCAGCCTCGGGACTAGCGGGGTGGATACGCAGTATTTT.

Details on this clonotype: At one end, the junction sequence differs from germline, possibly due to a read error. The rearrangement uses TRBV6-5 and TRBJ2-7; a weak D match, TRBD2 (5 bases). The length of the CDR3 is 16 residues. Germline lookup yields CDR1 MNHEY and CDR2 SVGAGI. The CDR3 region is CAGRSATGKKDPEQYF. CDR3 nucleotides: TGTGCCGGCAGGTCCGCAACCGGGAAAAAAGACCCCGAGCAGTACTTC.

This clonotype occurred once. Here the CDR3 omits its conserved ending phenylalanine or tryptophan, so a read error is the likely source. V gene TRBV2 combines with J gene TRBJ2-1; a possible D gene is TRBD1 (6 bases). Germline V gives CDR1 SNHLY, CDR2 FYNNEI. The CDR3 contains 14 residues. Trimming cost V 3 bases and J 7 bases, with 13 bases left between them. Here the CDR3 DNA reads TGTGCCAGCAGTGATGGGGGCAGTCTTAATGAGCAGTTCTCC. Its translation: CASSDGGSLNEQFS.

This clonotype was observed many times. This chain links TRBV6-6 with TRBJ1-6, with 8 positions matching TRBD1. The CDR3 is 16 amino acids. Looked up from germline, CDR1 is MNHNY and CDR2 is SVGAGI (reference sequence). With V trimmed by 10 bases and J by 0 bases, 8 bases remained unmatched. The CDR3 sequence is CATQNRGSSYNSPLHF. The CDR3 nucleotides read TGTGCCACCCAAAACAGGGGGAGCTCCTATAATTCACCCCTCCACTTT.

This clonotype was found many times. The chain is built from TRBV11-2 and TRBJ2-1; D is undetermined. There are 17 residues in the CDR3. Germline V gene lookup returns CDR1 SGHAT and CDR2 FQNNGV. The V end was cut by 4 bases, the J end by 2 bases, with 18 bases between. CDR3 sequence: CASSSSDLASPYNEQFF. In DNA form, the CDR3 reads TGTGCCAGCAGCTCTTCCGACCTGGCGAGCCCCTACAATGAGCAGTTCTTC.

The chain has TRBV25-1 and TRBJ1-1; 7 bases map to TRBD1. Germline CDR1 reads MGHDK; CDR2 reads SYGVNS. CDR3 length: 15 residues. V was clipped by 7 bases and J by 1 base; unmatched bases: 9. The CDR3 spells CASMVTGFWNTEAFF. The DNA of the CDR3 is TGTGCCAGCATGGTGACAGGGTTTTGGAACACTGAAGCTTTCTTT.

The V and J genes are TRBV28 and TRBJ1-2; TRBD1 might be the D (6 bases). V lost 6 bases and J 8 bases, leaving 16 bases between the germline ends. Germline V gene data show CDR1 as MDHEN and CDR2 as SYDVKM. The CDR3 is 13 amino acids. The CDR3 spells CASRAGQPYGYTF. CDR3 sequence (DNA): TGTGCCAGCAGAGCGGGACAACCTTACGGCTACACCTTC.

For this clonotype: This may be a read error, as it is one base from a much larger clone. The CDR3 does not close with the conserved phenylalanine or tryptophan, likely indicating a read error. This chain uses TRBV6-2 or TRBV6-3 with TRBJ2-1, with 10 bases identical to TRBD2. Germline V gene data show CDR1 as MNHEY and CDR2 as SVGEGT. The trim removed 6 bases at V and 4 bases at J, leaving 6 bases unmatched. CDR3 size: 15 residues. The DNA for the CDR3 is TGTGCCAGCAGGCCGACTAGCGGGCGTTACAATGAGCAGTTCCTC. It codes for CASRPTSGRYNEQFL.

Of note for this clonotype: This may stem from a read error, because a much larger clone lies one nucleotide away. The V call is TRBV3-1, the J call TRBJ2-7; 10 bases agree with TRBD2. Per the germline V gene, CDR1 is LGHDT and CDR2 is YNNKEL (reference sequence). The CDR3 has 15 amino acids. The CDR3 sequence is CTSSQEGASGGFQYF. The CDR3 nucleotides are TGTACCAGCAGCCAAGAAGGGGCTAGCGGGGGTTTTCAGTACTTC.

The chain is built from TRBV5-1 and TRBJ2-5, with D possibly matching TRBD1 (5 bases). The CDR3 covers 14 residues. Germline values: CDR1 SGHRS, CDR2 YFSETQ. The V end lost 2 bases, the J end lost 4 bases, and 12 bases lay between the germline ends. The CDR3 DNA reads as TGCGCCAGCAGCTTAAGCGCAGGGCGAGAGACCCAGTACTTC. It translates to CASSLSAGRETQYF.

This clonotype appeared many times. V and J are TRBV5-1 and TRBJ2-3; D unclear. V was clipped by 0 bases and J by 5 bases, with 4 bases between them. The length of the CDR3 is 12 residues. Germline CDR1 reads SGHRS; CDR2 reads YFSETQ. This chain's CDR3 is CASSLGEDTQYF. CDR3 coding DNA: TGCGCCAGCAGCTTGGGAGAAGATACGCAGTATTTT.